This TCR beta chain was sequenced during a study of blood T cell repertoires in COVID-19. Authors' methods: Amplified reference gene primers provided the basis for estimating nucleated cell counts. TCRdb's copy holds only in-frame clones and misses some; the assay was immunoSEQ multiplex PCR. Clone size and V and J calls were adopted from that table, with D and trimming inferred from the DNA. The sample lists 300,000 to 400,000 clones; 90% to 95% were seen once. In assigning cohorts, the study relied on participant-reported clinical history. Exposed study participants had met a COVID-19 case within 2 weeks before entry. CDR1 and CDR2 (germline): SNHLY, FYNNEI. The CDR3 spans 17 residues. The V end lost 2 bases, the J end lost 5 bases, and 18 bases lay between the germline ends. This clone is a singleton in its sample.

The source of this sequence is a woman in her twenties or thirties who had been exposed to COVID-19. Sequencing input: PBMCs or T cells enriched from blood (not recorded which). This chain links TRBV2 with TRBJ2-2; D perhaps matches TRBD2 (7 bases). As DNA, the CDR3 is TGTGCCAGCAGTGAACCGAGGGGGGGGCACGGGACCGGGGAGCTGTTTTTT. Translated, it gives CASSEPRGGHGTGELFF.